A selection of T cell receptor beta chains follows, all from one sample in a study of blood T cell repertoires in COVID-19. TCRdb keeps only in-frame clones here, not all; method: immunoSEQ multiplex PCR. Of some 250,000 clones listed, roughly 85% are singletons. The source material was PBMCs or T cells enriched from blood (not recorded which). The receptors derive from a woman aged 45-60 years who had recovered from COVID-19. The CDR3 runs from the conserved cysteine through the conserved F or W. D genes are given only for firm matches. A row's size may be missing; if present it is once, few, many or a size class.

D gene: NA; V gene: TRBV5-1; clone size: NA; J gene: TRBJ2-5; CDR3 protein: CASSLLAFQETQYF; CDR3 DNA: TGCGCCAGCAGCTTACTAGCCTTCCAAGAGACCCAGTACTTC
D gene: NA; V gene: TRBV28; clone size: NA; J gene: TRBJ2-5; CDR3 protein: CASSLTGLGETQYF; CDR3 DNA: TGTGCCAGCAGTTTAACCGGGTTGGGAGAGACCCAGTACTTC
D gene: NA; V gene: TRBV25-1; clone size: NA; J gene: TRBJ1-4; CDR3 protein: CASSGAGGEGFEKLFF; CDR3 DNA: TGTGCCAGCAGTGGCGCGGGAGGGGAAGGGTTTGAAAAACTGTTTTTT
D gene: NA; V gene: TRBV10-2; clone size: NA; J gene: TRBJ1-5; CDR3 protein: CASSEFDRNQPQHF; CDR3 DNA: TGCGCCAGCAGTGAGTTCGACAGGAATCAGCCCCAGCATTTT
D gene: NA; V gene: TRBV27; clone size: NA; J gene: TRBJ2-7; CDR3 protein: CASSLRASEIYEQYF; CDR3 DNA: TGTGCCAGCAGTCTCCGAGCTAGCGAGATTTACGAGCAGTACTTC
D gene: TRBD2; V gene: TRBV12-5; clone size: NA; J gene: TRBJ2-7; CDR3 protein: CASAPRISGSYEQYF; CDR3 DNA: TGTGCTAGTGCCCCGAGGATTAGCGGGAGCTACGAGCAGTACTTC
D gene: TRBD2; V gene: TRBV7-9; clone size: few; J gene: TRBJ2-2; CDR3 protein: CASSSPPGGRAPGELFF; CDR3 DNA: TGTGCCAGCAGCTCCCCACCTGGCGGGAGGGCCCCCGGGGAGCTGTTTTTT
D gene: TRBD2; V gene: TRBV7-8; clone size: NA; J gene: TRBJ2-7; CDR3 protein: CASTVNPGLAGEPLRYEQYF; CDR3 DNA: TGTGCCAGCACCGTAAATCCGGGACTAGCGGGAGAACCCCTCCGCTACGAGCAGTACTTC
D gene: NA; V gene: TRBV4-1; clone size: NA; J gene: TRBJ1-3; CDR3 protein: CASSQASSSGNTIYF; CDR3 DNA: TGCGCCAGCAGCCAAGCATCCAGCTCTGGAAACACCATATATTTT
D gene: NA; V gene: TRBV21-1; clone size: NA; J gene: TRBJ2-1; CDR3 protein: CASSSQEKGLAGGPLIPNEQFF; CDR3 DNA: TGTGCCAGCAGCTCACAAGAAAAGGGTTTAGCGGGAGGGCCCTTGATCCCCAATGAGCAGTTCTTC
D gene: NA; V gene: TRBV7-9; clone size: few; J gene: TRBJ1-4; CDR3 protein: CASSLISGNEKLFF; CDR3 DNA: TGTGCCAGCAGCTTGATTTCGGGTAATGAAAAACTGTTTTTT
D gene: TRBD1; V gene: TRBV20-1; clone size: few; J gene: TRBJ1-2; CDR3 protein: CSASQGARYGYTF; CDR3 DNA: TGCAGTGCTAGTCAGGGGGCGAGGTATGGCTACACCTTC
D gene: NA; V gene: TRBV11-2; clone size: NA; J gene: TRBJ1-1; CDR3 protein: CASSFSGVTEAFF; CDR3 DNA: TGTGCCAGCAGCTTCTCAGGGGTTACTGAAGCTTTCTTT
D gene: TRBD1; V gene: TRBV2; clone size: once; J gene: TRBJ1-4; CDR3 protein: CASSGQGATNEKLFF; CDR3 DNA: TGTGCCAGCAGTGGACAGGGGGCAACTAATGAAAAACTGTTTTTT
D gene: TRBD2; V gene: TRBV5-4; clone size: NA; J gene: TRBJ2-7; CDR3 protein: CASSQLAGVGEQYF; CDR3 DNA: TGTGCCAGCAGCCAACTAGCGGGAGTGGGCGAGCAGTACTTC
D gene: NA; V gene: TRBV29-1; clone size: NA; J gene: TRBJ1-5; CDR3 protein: CSVTQGSLSNQPQHF; CDR3 DNA: TGCAGCGTTACCCAGGGATCATTGAGCAATCAGCCCCAGCATTTT
D gene: TRBD2; V gene: TRBV6-5; clone size: once; J gene: TRBJ2-5; CDR3 protein: CASSYWTSRQETQYF; CDR3 DNA: TGTGCCAGCAGTTACTGGACTAGCCGCCAAGAGACCCAGTACTTC
D gene: TRBD2; V gene: TRBV5-4; clone size: NA; J gene: TRBJ2-1; CDR3 protein: CASSGGLAGLYNEQFF; CDR3 DNA: TGTGCCAGCAGCGGGGGACTAGCGGGACTTTACAATGAGCAGTTCTTC